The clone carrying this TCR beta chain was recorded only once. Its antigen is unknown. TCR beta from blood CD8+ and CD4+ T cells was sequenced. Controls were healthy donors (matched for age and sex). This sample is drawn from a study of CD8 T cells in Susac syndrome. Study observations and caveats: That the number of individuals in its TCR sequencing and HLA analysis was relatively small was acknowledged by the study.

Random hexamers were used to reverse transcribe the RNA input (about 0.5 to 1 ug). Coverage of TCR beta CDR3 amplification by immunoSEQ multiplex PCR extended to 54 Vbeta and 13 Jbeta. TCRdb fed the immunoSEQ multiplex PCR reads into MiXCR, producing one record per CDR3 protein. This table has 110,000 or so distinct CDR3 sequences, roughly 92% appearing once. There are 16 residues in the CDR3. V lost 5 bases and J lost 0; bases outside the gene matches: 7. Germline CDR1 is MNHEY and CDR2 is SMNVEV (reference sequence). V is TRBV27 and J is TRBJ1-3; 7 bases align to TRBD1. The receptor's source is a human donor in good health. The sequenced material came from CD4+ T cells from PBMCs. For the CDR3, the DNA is TGTGCCAGCAGTCCAGGGACAGTATCCTCTGGAAACACCATATATTTT. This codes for CASSPGTVSSGNTIYF.